The source of this TCR beta chain is a study of T cells after yellow fever vaccination. Findings and limits, study-wide: Contaminants from the bulk population, in the form of abundant clonotypes, could be found in FACS-sorted repertoires.

This clonotype was observed once. Its antigen is not identified. By 5'RACE template switching, TCR cDNA was produced, with a universal primer site and UMIs added in the process. Each CDR3 protein is one row after TCRdb ran MiXCR on the 5' RACE reads. The sample consists of hundreds of thousands of distinct CDR3 sequences, 15% to 20% of them appearing once. Sequencing was performed on PBMCs, taken 15 days after the yellow fever booster vaccination. The sequence derives from a man younger than 45 who received the YFV17D yellow fever vaccine.

The CDR3, as DNA: TGCAGTGCTAGGTCGGGTGCCAGCAATCAGCCCCAGCATTTT. Encoded protein: CSARSGASNQPQHF. This chain uses TRBV20-1 with TRBJ1-5; no clear D. The CDR3 is 14 amino acids. Looked up from germline, CDR1 is DFQATT and CDR2 is SNEGSKA (reference sequence). V was clipped by 3 bases and J by 1 base, with 10 bases between them.